The 5 T cell receptor beta chains below all came from one sample that was sequenced in a study of graft-versus-host responses after intestinal transplantation. The repertoire was sequenced with immunoSEQ multiplex PCR; TCRdb's copy has only in-frame clones and lacks some. This repertoire shows about 71,000 clones, less than 95% found once; its top ten account for about 1.3%. What these receptors recognize is not known. This specimen was unstimulated CD8+ T cells sorted from spleen or lymph node cells, taken before intestinal transplant. The receptors derive from a human donor who received an intestinal transplant.

The genes are TRBV11-2 and TRBJ2-1, with 8 bases lining up with TRBD2. CDR1 is SGHAT and CDR2 is FQNNGV in the germline V gene. The J segment lost 3 bases and the V segment lost 1 base, leaving 5 bases of the junction unmatched. This CDR3 is built from 16 residues. The CDR3 DNA reads TGTGCCAGCAGCTTAGCCCCGGGACTAGACTACAATGAGCAGTTCTTC. This codes for CASSLAPGLDYNEQFF.

This sequence joins TRBV19 and TRBJ2-7; no clear D. Germline values: CDR1 LNHDA, CDR2 SQIVND (reference sequence). The CDR3 is 13 residues long. Deletions cut 2 bases from V and 1 base from J, with 6 bases between. The CDR3 reads CASSILLSYEQYF. CDR3 sequence (DNA): TGTGCCAGTAGTATACTGCTATCCTACGAGCAGTACTTC.

The V call is TRBV19, the J call TRBJ2-7; D may be TRBD2 (5 bases). V dropped 3 bases and J dropped 2 bases, with 14 bases sitting between them. The germline V gene encodes CDR1 LNHDA and CDR2 SQIVND (reference sequence). The CDR3 consists of 15 residues. The CDR3 DNA reads TGTGCCAGTAGTATCCAGGCGGGCCATCCCTACGAGCAGTACTTC. The encoded protein is CASSIQAGHPYEQYF. Using reference TRBV19 and TRBJ2-7 for the parts outside the CDR3, the full variable domain is DGGITQSPKYLFRKEGQNVTLSCEQNLNHDAMYWYRQDPGQGLRLIYYSQIVNDFQKGDIAEGYSVSREKKESFPLTVTSAQKNPTAFYLCASSIQAGHPYEQYFGPGTRLTVT.

This clone showed up just once. The chain carries TRBV6-5 and TRBJ2-7; TRBD2 might be the D (6 bases). The CDR3 length is 15 residues. Germline V gene lookup returns CDR1 MNHEY and CDR2 SVGAGI. Trimming stripped 5 bases from V and 3 bases from J, with 17 bases between. The CDR3 spells CASSPGDFDIYEQYF. In DNA form, the CDR3 reads TGTGCCAGCAGTCCCGGGGACTTTGACATCTACGAGCAGTACTTC.

The V call is TRBV19, the J call TRBJ2-2; D is possibly TRBD1 (6 bases). The V end was cut by 10 bases, the J end by 1 base, with 10 bases between. Germline assignment: CDR1 LNHDA and CDR2 SQIVND (reference sequence). The CDR3 runs to 13 residues. CDR3 protein: CATPGQNTGELFF. CDR3 sequence (DNA): TGTGCCACCCCGGGACAGAACACCGGGGAGCTGTTTTTT.